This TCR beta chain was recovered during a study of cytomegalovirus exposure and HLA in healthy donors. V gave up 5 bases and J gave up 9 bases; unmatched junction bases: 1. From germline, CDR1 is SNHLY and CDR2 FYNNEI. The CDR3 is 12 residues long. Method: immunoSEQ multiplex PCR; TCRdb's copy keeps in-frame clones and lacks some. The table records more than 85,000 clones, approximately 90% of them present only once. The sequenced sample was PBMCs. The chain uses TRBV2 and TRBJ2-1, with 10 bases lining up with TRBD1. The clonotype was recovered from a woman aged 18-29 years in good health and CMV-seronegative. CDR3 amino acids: CASSRDRGEQFF. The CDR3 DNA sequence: TGTGCCAGCAGTCGGGACAGGGGTGAGCAGTTCTTC.